This T cell receptor beta chain was profiled in a study of blood T cell repertoires in COVID-19. Study-wide context: Italy, Spain and the United States were the sources of the convalescent and acute COVID-19 samples. T cells, B-cell-depleted T cells, or PBMCs provided the cDNA or gDNA that served as material.

Using immunoSEQ multiplex PCR, the repertoire was profiled, and TCRdb retains in-frame clones only, with some absent. Of roughly 200,000 clones listed, about four fifths are singletons. With 1 base removed from V and 5 bases from J, the gap between germline ends came to 15 bases. This CDR3 region has 15 residues. The V gene's germline CDR1 is SGHNT and CDR2 YYREEE (reference sequence). This sequence originates from a man in his 60s with acute or convalescent COVID-19. The J gene is TRBJ2-5, the V gene TRBV5-4; a weak D match, TRBD2 (6 bases). The sample taken for sequencing was peripheral blood. The CDR3 sequence: CASSLSSSVGETQYF. The CDR3 DNA sequence: TGTGCCAGCAGCTTGTCGTCTAGCGTGGGTGAGACCCAGTACTTC.